The 25 T cell receptor beta chains below come from one sample, sequenced in a study of T-cell reconstitution after alpha-beta-depleted transplantation in children. TCRbeta library preparation incorporated unique molecular identifiers. TCRdb independently ran MiXCR on the PCR reads; one entry per CDR3 protein. The sample records around 600,000 distinct CDR3 sequences, 23% being singletons. Sequencing was performed on PBMCs, mostly from graft donor cells, taken 360 days after TCRalphabeta/CD19-depleted stem cell transplant. These receptors were taken from a boy under two years old who had a stem cell transplant for acute myeloid leukemia, so the T cells may come from the graft donor.

This clonotype was picked up a small number of times. The chain links TRBV12-3 or TRBV12-4 to TRBJ2-5; 8 bases agree with TRBD2. This CDR3 has 13 amino acids. The V and J ends lost 7 bases and 7 bases, in that order; junction bases with no gene match: 8. The CDR3 here is CASTLAAGGTQYF. The CDR3, as DNA: TGTGCCAGCACCCTAGCGGCGGGAGGGACCCAGTACTTC.

In this sample, this clonotype turned up many times. This chain uses TRBV9 with TRBJ2-2; D is undetermined. CDR3 length: 12 residues. The V gene lost 4 bases and the J gene lost 5 bases, with 6 bases spanning the gap. CDR1 and CDR2 from the germline V gene are SGDLS and YYNGEE. Here the CDR3 reads CASSHETGELFF. CDR3 coding DNA: TGTGCCAGCAGCCACGAAACCGGGGAGCTGTTTTTT.

This chain connects TRBV10-3 to TRBJ2-7; 10 bases map to TRBD2. CDR1 is ENHRY, CDR2 SYGVKD, per germline. The CDR3 is made up of 14 amino acids. V shed 10 bases and J 1 base; nucleotides not matched to a gene: 7. The CDR3 loop is CATGPGLASYEQYV. The CDR3 DNA follows: TGTGCCACAGGACCGGGACTAGCGTCCTACGAGCAGTACGTC.

This sequence joins TRBV5-1 and TRBJ2-5; no clear D gene. Germline loops: CDR1 SGHRS, CDR2 YFSETQ. The V and J ends lost 2 bases and 2 bases respectively, with 10 bases between them. CDR3 length equals 14 residues. The CDR3 region is CASSFTDGQETQYF. CDR3 sequence (DNA): TGCGCCAGCAGCTTTACCGACGGGCAAGAGACCCAGTACTTC. The whole variable domain, filled in from reference TRBV5-1 and TRBJ2-5, reads KAGVTQTPRYLIKTRGQQVTLSCSPISGHRSVSWYQQTPGQGLQFLFEYFSETQRNKGNFPGRFSGRQFSNSRSEMNVSTLELGDSALYLCASSFTDGQETQYFGPGTRLLVL.

This rearrangement joins TRBV20-1 to TRBJ2-3; TRBD1 is a possible D gene (5 bases). V shed 5 bases and J shed 0 bases, with 12 bases lying between them. Germline lookup yields CDR1 DFQATT and CDR2 SNEGSKA (reference sequence). CDR3 length: 14 amino acids. CDR3 amino acids: CSARTRLSTDTQYF. The DNA of the CDR3 is TGCAGTGCTCGGACAAGGCTGAGCACAGATACGCAGTATTTT.

This clonotype showed up just a few times. The genes are TRBV5-5 and TRBJ2-4; D call uncertain. CDR1 and CDR2 (germline): SGHKS, YYEKEE (reference sequence). The ends were cut back, 3 bases at V and 5 bases at J, with 9 bases in the middle. CDR3 size: 13 residues. CDR3: CASSSGGENIQYF. As DNA, the CDR3 is TGTGCCAGCAGCTCTGGTGGGGAAAACATTCAGTACTTC.

The J gene is TRBJ1-2, the V gene TRBV6-2 or TRBV6-3, with unresolved D. This CDR3 region has 16 residues. V was pared by 2 bases and J by 0 bases, with 13 bases between. Germline V gene data show CDR1 as MNHEY and CDR2 as SVGEGT. The CDR3 protein is CASSYHLRTSNYGYTF. The CDR3 region has the DNA TGTGCCAGCAGTTACCACCTCAGGACTTCTAACTATGGCTACACCTTC.

The chain uses TRBV12-3 or TRBV12-4 and TRBJ2-7; D is tentatively TRBD1 or TRBD2 (5 bases each). There are 14 residues in the CDR3. Deletions cut 5 bases from V and 1 base from J, with 12 bases between. DNA for the CDR3: TGTGCCAGCAGTATCGGGACGGTTTCCTACGAGCAGTACTTC. Translating it yields CASSIGTVSYEQYF.

This CDR3 reads CAISSGGSLSYEQYV. CDR3 sequence (DNA): TGTGCCATCAGTTCAGGGGGCAGCCTCAGCTACGAGCAGTACGTC. V gene TRBV10-3 combines with J gene TRBJ2-7; 8 positions agree with TRBD1. This CDR3 has 15 amino acids. Trimming at V came to 5 bases and at J to 3 bases, leaving 9 bases not matched to a gene. The germline CDR1 and CDR2 sequences are ENHRY and SYGVKD.

The DNA of the CDR3 is TGTGCCAGCAGCTTTCTAGGCCGGGAGACCCAGTACTTC. Translation gives CASSFLGRETQYF. V gene TRBV7-6 combines with J gene TRBJ2-5; D unclear. The V gene's germline CDR1 is SGHVS and CDR2 FNYEAQ. There are 13 residues in the CDR3. Trimming shortened V by 3 bases and J by 5 bases, and 10 bases separated the two germline ends.

The rearrangement uses TRBV21-1 and TRBJ2-7; the table calls TRBD1, which could not be checked here. TRBV21-1 is deemed a pseudogene. The CDR3 has 14 amino acids. CDR3 DNA sequence: TGTGCCAGCACCCGAGACAGGGGATCCTACGAGCAGTACGTC. Translation gives CASTRDRGSYEQYV.

Only one count was recorded for this clonotype. This chain's CDR3 is CSARHGRPDYGYTF. The CDR3 region has the DNA TGCAGTGCTAGACATGGCCGTCCGGACTATGGCTACACCTTC. This chain connects TRBV20-1 to TRBJ1-2; unclear D gene. There are 14 residues in the CDR3. V was shortened by 2 bases and J by 3 bases, with 13 bases between the two germline ends. Germline V gene sequence: CDR1 DFQATT, CDR2 SNEGSKA (reference sequence).

This clonotype was observed many times. This rearrangement joins TRBV12-3 or TRBV12-4 to TRBJ2-2; D gene uncertain. The CDR3 spans 13 residues. The V end was cut by 5 bases, the J end by 4 bases, with 8 bases between. The CDR3 nucleotides read TGTGCCAGCAGTCTACTTCCCACCGGGGAGCTGTTTTTT. Translated: CASSLLPTGELFF.

This chain links TRBV18 with TRBJ2-1, with D maybe TRBD1 (6 bases). CDR1 and CDR2 (germline): KGHSH, LQKENI. V dropped 3 bases and J dropped 4 bases, with 10 bases sitting between them. This CDR3 comprises 14 residues. The CDR3 region is CASSPPQGYNEQFF. CDR3 DNA: TGTGCCAGCTCACCCCCTCAGGGGTACAATGAGCAGTTCTTC.

In its sample, this clonotype was seen a few times. J is TRBJ2-3 and V is TRBV7-2, with D possibly matching TRBD1 (5 bases). V lost 3 bases and J lost 0, with 13 bases in between. The CDR3 is 16 amino acids. Germline CDR1 is SGHTA and CDR2 is FQGNSA. This CDR3 reads CASSFQGTVSTDTQYF. CDR3 coding DNA: TGTGCCAGCAGCTTCCAGGGAACCGTAAGCACAGATACGCAGTATTTT.

This clonotype has more than one count but fewer than ten. The chain combines TRBV30 with TRBJ1-1, with D maybe TRBD1 (5 bases). There are 14 residues in the CDR3. Per germline, CDR1 GTSNPN and CDR2 SVGIG (reference sequence). V gave up 2 bases and J gave up 2 bases, with 12 bases separating them. The CDR3 protein is CAWSLGRGNTEAFF. The CDR3 region has the DNA TGTGCCTGGAGTCTGGGACGGGGAAACACTGAAGCTTTCTTT.

The chain has TRBV20-1 and TRBJ2-3; 14 bases are a match to TRBD2. V shed 5 bases, J shed 0 bases, and the junction held 7 bases outside the gene matches. Germline V gene sequence: CDR1 DFQATT, CDR2 SNEGSKA (reference sequence). This CDR3 has 17 amino acids. The CDR3 DNA is TGCAGTGCTCCCCGACTAGCGGGGGGGCCTAGCACAGATACGCAGTATTTT. Protein sequence: CSAPRLAGGPSTDTQYF.

There are many counts of this clonotype. This chain joins TRBV5-1 and TRBJ2-2; TRBD1 matches 8 bases. The CDR3 is 15 amino acids. The V gene's germline CDR1 is SGHRS and CDR2 YFSETQ. Trimming cost V 3 bases and J 1 base; bases outside gene matches: 2. CDR3 in amino acids: CASSSGQENTGELFF. The CDR3 region has the DNA TGCGCCAGCAGCTCGGGACAGGAGAACACCGGGGAGCTGTTTTTT.

This chain uses TRBV18 with TRBJ1-1; D may be TRBD1 (5 bases). The V gene lost 6 bases and the J gene lost 7 bases, with 18 bases spanning the gap. The CDR3 spans 14 residues. Germline lookup yields CDR1 KGHSH and CDR2 LQKENI. The CDR3 sequence: CASSWATDKDEAFF. The CDR3 nucleotides read TGTGCCAGCTCCTGGGCGACAGACAAGGATGAAGCTTTCTTT.

The chain carries TRBV11-2 and TRBJ2-2; no definite D call. Germline V CDR1 and CDR2: SGHAT, FQNNGV. Trimming removed 6 bases from V and 7 bases from J, with 6 bases in between. This CDR3 comprises 11 residues. The CDR3 coding sequence is TGTGCCAGCAGTCCCAACGGGGAGCTGTTTTTT. Amino acids: CASSPNGELFF. Full variable domain (rest looked up from reference TRBV11-2 and TRBJ2-2): EAGVAQSPRYKIIEKRQSVAFWCNPISGHATLYWYQQILGQGPKLLIQFQNNGVVDDSQLPKDRFSAERLKGVDSTLKIQPAKLEDSAVYLCASSPNGELFFGEGSRLTVL.

V usage is TRBV13 and J usage is TRBJ2-3, with TRBD2 identical over 10 bases. V was clipped by 2 bases and J by 6 bases; unmatched bases: 11. Germline-derived CDR1 and CDR2 are PRHDT and FYEKMQ (reference sequence). The CDR3 spans 17 residues. CDR3 protein: CASSLRVSLAGIDTQYF. CDR3 nucleotides: TGTGCCAGCAGCTTAAGAGTTTCACTAGCGGGGATCGATACGCAGTATTTT.

V is TRBV29-1 and J is TRBJ2-2; possible D gene TRBD1, 6 bases. The CDR3 runs 14 residues. Germline loops: CDR1 SQVTM, CDR2 ANQGSEA. V lost 6 bases and J lost 2, with 13 bases in between. The CDR3 region has the DNA TGCAGCGTCTCCGGGACACTTAACACCGGGGAGCTGTTTTTT. Protein sequence: CSVSGTLNTGELFF.

The V call is TRBV7-2, the J call TRBJ2-5; D call uncertain. Between the trimmed V and J ends, which lost 0 bases and 5 bases, there was a span of 10 bases. Per germline, CDR1 SGHTA and CDR2 FQGNSA. This CDR3 comprises 14 residues. The CDR3 sequence is CASSLAGQPETQYF. The CDR3 DNA reads as TGTGCCAGCAGCTTAGCTGGGCAACCGGAGACCCAGTACTTC.

This clonotype was seen ten or more times. The chain uses TRBV6-5 and TRBJ2-3, with D perhaps TRBD1 (5 bases). This CDR3 has 14 residues. V was clipped by 2 bases and J by 7 bases, with 13 bases between them. Per the germline V gene, CDR1 is MNHEY and CDR2 is SVGAGI. For the CDR3, the DNA is TGTGCCAGCAGTTACGGGGCAGGCCGATATACGCAGTATTTT. Amino acid sequence: CASSYGAGRYTQYF.

This clonotype was observed a handful of times. In DNA form, the CDR3 reads TGCAGCGTTGAACGGCAGGGGCTTGGCTACACCTTC. Encoded protein: CSVERQGLGYTF. This rearrangement joins TRBV29-1 to TRBJ1-2, with a tentative D call TRBD1 (6 bases). Germline CDR1 reads SQVTM; CDR2 reads ANQGSEA. This CDR3 spans 12 amino acids. The V end was cut by 2 bases, the J end by 7 bases, with 11 bases between.